The rows below give T cell receptor beta chains drawn from one sample of a study of cytomegalovirus exposure and HLA in healthy donors. The data were produced by immunoSEQ multiplex PCR, yet TCRdb's version contains in-frame clones alone and is incomplete. Recorded for this sample: around 45,000 clones. Sample: PBMCs. These receptors were obtained from a male donor in good health and CMV-seronegative. Both conserved end residues are trimmed from each CDR3.

CDR3: ASRPSNSAAQAPYEQY
J: TRBJ2-7
length: 16
V: TRBV23-1

CDR3: ASSVGASGDTDTQY
J: TRBJ2-3
length: 14
V: TRBV9

CDR3: ASSLGRTEAF
J: TRBJ1-1
length: 10
V: TRBV7-2

CDR3: ASSLAYGLVNEQF
J: TRBJ2-1
length: 13
V: TRBV5-1

CDR3: ASSRDRYTDTQY
J: TRBJ2-3
length: 12
V: TRBV4-3

CDR3: AWTPWNSSYNSPLH
J: TRBJ1-6
length: 14
V: TRBV30

CDR3: ASSLFSGASYEQY
J: TRBJ2-7
length: 13
V: TRBV5-1

CDR3: ASSYDNGYEQY
J: TRBJ2-7
length: 11
V: TRBV19

CDR3: ASKTGTSSYEQY
J: TRBJ2-7
length: 12
V: TRBV2

CDR3: ASSLGQGMDSPLH
J: TRBJ1-6
length: 13
V: TRBV27

CDR3: ASSSHRDRGESTQY
J: TRBJ2-3
length: 14
V: TRBV5-1